Shown below are 18 T cell receptor beta chains from a single sample sequenced in a study of cytomegalovirus exposure and HLA in healthy donors. PCR involved 60 Vbeta and 13 Jbeta primers. Clones were read by immunoSEQ multiplex PCR, and TCRdb kept only the in-frame ones, dropping some. Among 110,000 to 150,000 clones listed, roughly 85% were seen once. The specimen sequenced was PBMCs. These receptors were collected from a woman aged 25-40 years in good health and CMV-seronegative.

CDR3 nucleotides: TGTGCCGGGACAGGGTCAGGCTACGAGCAGTACTTC. Encoded protein: CAGTGSGYEQYF. The chain uses TRBV7-9 and TRBJ2-7; 9 nucleotides agree with TRBD1. The trim removed 11 bases at V and 3 bases at J, leaving 5 bases unmatched. This CDR3 region has 12 residues. CDR1 is SEHNR and CDR2 is FQNEAQ in the germline V gene (reference sequence).

This chain links TRBV6-4 with TRBJ1-1; 7 bases are shared with TRBD1. The CDR3 has 13 residues. V dropped 4 bases and J dropped 8; count of bases not matched to a gene: 7. Looked up from germline, CDR1 is MRHNA and CDR2 is SNTAGT. The CDR3 here is CASSGQGAGEAFF. Written as DNA, the CDR3 is TGTGCCAGCAGTGGACAGGGTGCCGGGGAAGCTTTCTTT.

The chain joins TRBV11-3 to TRBJ2-3; 9 nucleotides line up with TRBD1. The germline V gene encodes CDR1 SGHNT and CDR2 YENEEA. This CDR3 has 15 amino acids. V shed 5 bases and J 5 bases; nucleotides not matched to a gene: 8. The DNA of the CDR3 is TGTGCCAGCAGCCCTACAGGGGGCAGCCTAGATACGCAGTATTTT. Its translation is CASSPTGGSLDTQYF.

The V call is TRBV9, the J call TRBJ2-3; 11 nucleotides align to TRBD2. J gave up 1 base and V 3 bases, and 4 bases lay outside the gene matches. Germline loops: CDR1 SGDLS, CDR2 YYNGEE. The length of the CDR3 is 16 residues. The CDR3 loop reads CASSAVAGGGTDTQYF. CDR3 nucleotides: TGTGCCAGCAGCGCGGTAGCGGGGGGGGGCACAGATACGCAGTATTTT.

The V gene is TRBV12-5, the J gene TRBJ2-5, with D maybe TRBD1 (5 bases). The CDR3 consists of 13 residues. Between the trimmed V and J ends, which lost 6 bases and 0 bases, there was a span of 8 bases. Germline V lookup: CDR1 LGHNT, CDR2 FRNRAP. The CDR3, as DNA: TGTGCTAGTGGACCGGACAACCAAGAGACCCAGTACTTC. Encoded protein: CASGPDNQETQYF.

This CDR3 is CATSRDQGIYGYTF. CDR3 nucleotides: TGTGCCACCAGCAGAGATCAGGGTATCTATGGCTACACCTTC. This sequence joins TRBV15 and TRBJ1-2; weak D call: TRBD1 (5 bases). The CDR3 loop spans 14 amino acids. V was trimmed by 0 bases and J by 4 bases, leaving 9 bases between them. Germline CDR1 and CDR2: LNHNV and YYDKDF (reference sequence). Complete variable domain (other parts from reference TRBV15 and TRBJ1-2): DAMVIQNPRYQVTQFGKPVTLSCSQTLNHNVMYWYQQKSSQAPKLLFHYYDKDFNNEADTPDNFQSRRPNTSFCFLDIRSPGLGDTAMYLCATSRDQGIYGYTFGSGTRLTVV.

The rearrangement uses TRBV27 and TRBJ1-2; 11 bases agree with TRBD1. V gave up 8 bases and J gave up 6 bases; unmatched junction bases: 2. Germline V gene data show CDR1 as MNHEY and CDR2 as SMNVEV (reference sequence). This CDR3 is built from 12 residues. The CDR3 region is CASGQGANGYTF. The CDR3 DNA reads as TGTGCCAGCGGACAGGGGGCGAATGGCTACACCTTC.

The sample holds one count of this clone. The chain is built from TRBV20-1 and TRBJ2-7; D not certain. Per germline, CDR1 DFQATT and CDR2 SNEGSKA (reference sequence). The V end was cut by 5 bases, the J end by 3 bases, with 5 bases between. The CDR3 is 10 residues long. CDR3 region: CSAVHYEQYF. The CDR3 nucleotides are TGCAGTGCTGTCCACTACGAGCAGTACTTC.

This chain uses TRBV10-3 with TRBJ2-3, with 15 bases that match TRBD2. The CDR3 has 16 residues. CDR1 ENHRY and CDR2 SYGVKD come from the germline V gene. J gave up 1 base and V 8 bases, and 4 bases lay outside the gene matches. CDR3 in amino acids: CAIARTSGGGTDTQYF. CDR3 DNA sequence: TGTGCCATCGCCAGGACTAGCGGGGGGGGCACAGATACGCAGTATTTT.

This clone has just one count. The CDR3 DNA is TGTGCCTGGAGGAGGGAGGGTCTACCCTACGAGCAGTACTTC. It specifies CAWRREGLPYEQYF. The chain recombines TRBV30 with TRBJ2-7; 7 bases map to TRBD2. V gave up 3 bases and J gave up 2 bases; unmatched junction bases: 7. CDR3 size: 14 residues. Germline V gives CDR1 GTSNPN, CDR2 SVGIG (reference sequence).

The chain links TRBV6-5 to TRBJ1-1, with 8 bases aligning to TRBD1. The germline V gene encodes CDR1 MNHEY and CDR2 SVGAGI. The J segment lost 3 bases and the V segment lost 5 bases, leaving 8 bases of the junction unmatched. The CDR3 covers 15 residues. Here the CDR3 reads CASSPDRGKDTEAFF. The CDR3 bases are TGTGCCAGCAGTCCTGACAGGGGAAAAGACACTGAAGCTTTCTTT.

This rearrangement joins TRBV30 to TRBJ2-1; D not certain. V lost 1 base to trimming and J lost 10 bases, with 11 bases between them. CDR3 length: 12 residues. From germline, CDR1 is GTSNPN and CDR2 SVGIG (reference sequence). In nucleotides, the CDR3 is TGTGCCTGGAGTGCTTCGGTGATAGAGCAGTTCTTC. Amino acids: CAWSASVIEQFF.

This CDR3 reads CASSLGLGETQYF. CDR3 in DNA: TGTGCCAGCAGCTTGGGGCTCGGGGAGACCCAGTACTTC. The chain combines TRBV5-4 with TRBJ2-5; D gene uncertain. Germline lookup yields CDR1 SGHNT and CDR2 YYREEE (reference sequence). V was shortened by 0 bases and J by 5 bases, with 8 bases between the two germline ends. There are 13 residues in the CDR3.

CDR3 coding DNA: TGTGCCAGCAGCCCTACAGGGGGCCGATCACCCCTCCACTTT. It codes for CASSPTGGRSPLHF. The chain combines TRBV7-3 with TRBJ1-6; TRBD1 agrees at 9 bases. This CDR3 comprises 14 residues. J was trimmed by 10 bases and V by 5 bases; bases with no gene match: 6. Germline values: CDR1 SGHTA, CDR2 FQGTGA.

V is TRBV4-3 and J is TRBJ1-2; D gene uncertain. This CDR3 region has 17 residues. Deletions cut 4 bases from V and 3 bases from J, with 21 bases between. Germline V gives CDR1 LGHNA, CDR2 YSLEER. The CDR3 nucleotides read TGCGCCAGCAGCCCCTCGGCACTCTCCCCGGAGGACTATGGCTACACCTTC. Its protein is CASSPSALSPEDYGYTF.

The chain has TRBV27 and TRBJ1-4; 7 bases are shared with TRBD1. The CDR3 is made up of 13 amino acids. Germline V CDR1 and CDR2: MNHEY, SMNVEV (reference sequence). Trimming removed 6 bases from V and 6 bases from J; junction bases left unmatched: 4. CDR3 region: CASRQGFDEKLFF. The CDR3 nucleotides read TGTGCCAGCAGACAGGGGTTCGATGAAAAACTGTTTTTT. Full variable domain (missing parts from reference TRBV27 and TRBJ1-4): EAQVTQNPRYLITVTGKKLTVTCSQNMNHEYMSWYRQDPGLGLRQIYYSMNVEVTDKGDVPEGYKVSRKEKRNFPLILESPSPNQTSLYFCASRQGFDEKLFFGSGTQLSVL.

In this sample, this clone turned up a few times. The J gene is TRBJ1-1, the V gene TRBV6-1, with D possibly matching TRBD1 (5 bases). The germline CDR1 and CDR2 sequences are MNHNS and SASEGT. Trimming cost V 4 bases and J 5 bases, with 14 bases left between them. There are 14 residues in the CDR3. DNA of the CDR3: TGTGCCAGCAGTGTACAAGGGGCGATGACTGAAGCTTTCTTT. It yields the protein CASSVQGAMTEAFF.

The count of this clone is one. V usage is TRBV6-5 and J usage is TRBJ1-1, with D unresolved. Trimming shortened V by 1 base and J by 4 bases, and 16 bases separated the two germline ends. The CDR3 is 16 amino acids. Germline CDR1 reads MNHEY; CDR2 reads SVGAGI. Here the CDR3 DNA reads TGTGCCAGCAGTTACTTCGGCGGGGTTGGGTCCACTGAAGCTTTCTTT. Protein product: CASSYFGGVGSTEAFF.